These 31 T cell receptor beta chains were sequenced from one sample in a study of blood T cell repertoires in COVID-19. Here immunoSEQ multiplex PCR was the method, and the copy in TCRdb shows in-frame clones only, minus some. The sample lists about 200,000 clones; 89% were seen once. The material sequenced was peripheral blood. These receptors came from a man in his fifties or sixties who had recovered from COVID-19.

The CDR3 protein is CASSRSTLAGASGEQYF. The DNA for the CDR3 is TGTGCCAGCAGCCGCTCCACACTAGCGGGGGCCTCCGGGGAGCAGTACTTC. The gene calls are TRBV3-1 (or the pseudogene TRBV3-2) and TRBJ2-7; 11 bases fit TRBD2. Germline CDR1 is LGHDT and CDR2 is YNNKEL (reference sequence). Trimming cost V 4 bases and J 7 bases; bases outside gene matches: 15. The CDR3 has 17 residues.

V and J are TRBV29-1 and TRBJ2-1; D perhaps matches TRBD2 (5 bases). This CDR3 is 11 amino acids long. V was clipped by 4 bases and J by 6 bases, with 7 bases between them. The germline gives CDR1 SQVTM, CDR2 ANQGSEA. The CDR3 sequence: CSVGSGNEQFF. DNA for the CDR3: TGCAGCGTTGGGAGCGGCAATGAGCAGTTCTTC.

V gene TRBV9 combines with J gene TRBJ2-6; D unclear. This CDR3 contains 15 residues. Per germline, CDR1 SGDLS and CDR2 YYNGEE. Trimming stripped 2 bases from V and 2 bases from J, with 8 bases between. CDR3 residues: CASSVPGAGANVLTF. The CDR3 DNA reads TGTGCCAGCAGCGTCCCCGGAGCTGGGGCCAACGTCCTGACTTTC.

This clone has only a few counts. The chain uses TRBV11-2 and TRBJ2-7, with D possibly being TRBD1 (6 bases). Germline V gives CDR1 SGHAT, CDR2 FQNNGV. V lost 5 bases and J 6 bases, leaving 14 bases between the germline ends. This CDR3 is 13 amino acids long. CDR3 in DNA: TGTGCCAGCAGCCCCCCGGGACAAACCGAGCAGTACTTC. This translates into CASSPPGQTEQYF.

The chain joins TRBV7-3 to TRBJ1-5, with D tentatively TRBD1 (5 bases). Trimming took off 5 bases at V and 5 bases at J, with 10 bases between the two ends. This CDR3 contains 13 residues. In germline, CDR1 is SGHTA, CDR2 FQGTGA. CDR3: CASSPDTDQPQHF. The DNA for the CDR3 is TGTGCCAGCAGCCCGGACACAGATCAGCCCCAGCATTTT.

This clone has a single count. The CDR3 here is CAISDRQGAGEAFF. The CDR3, as DNA: TGTGCCATCAGTGATCGACAGGGGGCAGGTGAAGCTTTCTTT. The chain links TRBV10-3 to TRBJ1-1, with 10 nucleotides matching TRBD1. The CDR3 has 14 amino acids. V trimming: 3 bases; J trimming: 7 bases; junction bases outside the gene matches: 5. CDR1 and CDR2 (germline): ENHRY, SYGVKD.

The genes are TRBV5-1 and TRBJ1-5; D may be TRBD1 (5 bases). V lost 0 bases and J lost 8, with 12 bases in between. The CDR3 loop spans 14 amino acids. Germline CDR1 SGHRS, CDR2 YFSETQ. CDR3 sequence reads: CASSLDGTGEPQHF. The CDR3 DNA is TGCGCCAGCAGCTTGGATGGGACTGGTGAGCCCCAGCATTTT.

This clone was observed once. This sequence joins TRBV9 and TRBJ1-2; TRBD1 matches 7 bases. The V gene end was trimmed by 3 bases and the J gene end by 4 bases; junction bases not matched to a gene: 12. CDR1 is SGDLS and CDR2 is YYNGEE in the germline V gene. This CDR3 region has 16 residues. CDR3 protein: CASSAQGQPGIYGYTF. The DNA of the CDR3 is TGTGCCAGCAGCGCCCAGGGACAGCCGGGGATCTATGGCTACACCTTC.

The chain carries TRBV9 and TRBJ1-5; possible D gene TRBD1, 6 bases. The germline V and J ends were trimmed by 5 bases and 0 bases, with 15 bases remaining between them. CDR3 length: 16 residues. CDR1 is SGDLS, CDR2 YYNGEE, per germline. The CDR3 region has the DNA TGTGCCAGCAGTAAGGACAGCTCGTATAGCAATCAGCCCCAGCATTTT. Residues: CASSKDSSYSNQPQHF.

V gene TRBV7-6 combines with J gene TRBJ2-1; tentatively, D is TRBD2 (5 bases). CDR1 SGHVS and CDR2 FNYEAQ come from the germline V gene. Trimming took off 2 bases at V and 2 bases at J, with 19 bases between the two ends. This CDR3 is 18 amino acids long. In nucleotides, the CDR3 is TGTGCCAGCAGCTTAAACCCCCCTAGCAGCCCCGCCTACAATGAGCAGTTCTTC. Its translation is CASSLNPPSSPAYNEQFF.

The J gene is TRBJ2-3, the V gene TRBV7-2, with TRBD2 as a possible D gene (6 bases). The germline V gene has CDR1 SGHTA and CDR2 FQGNSA. V dropped 4 bases and J dropped 6 bases, with 14 bases sitting between them. This CDR3 region has 14 residues. The DNA for the CDR3 is TGTGCCAGCAGCTCCCCGGGACTTGCGGATACGCAGTATTTT. This translates into CASSSPGLADTQYF.

This chain joins TRBV29-1 and TRBJ1-1; no reliable D call. The CDR3 has 13 residues. The V end was cut by 5 bases, the J end by 0 bases, with 10 bases between. CDR1 is SQVTM and CDR2 is ANQGSEA in the germline V gene. The CDR3 coding sequence is TGCAGCGTTCACTCAGGCATGAACACTGAAGCTTTCTTT. Encoded protein: CSVHSGMNTEAFF.

The chain links TRBV7-8 to TRBJ2-7; tentatively, D is TRBD1 (5 bases). The CDR3 runs to 15 residues. With 2 bases removed from V and 1 base from J, the gap between germline ends came to 12 bases. Germline V gives CDR1 SGHVS, CDR2 FQNEAQ. In DNA form, the CDR3 reads TGTGCCAGCAGCTTATTCTTAGGGGATTCCTACGAGCAGTACTTC. This codes for CASSLFLGDSYEQYF.

The rearrangement joins TRBV6-2 or TRBV6-3 to TRBJ2-1, with 14 bases matching TRBD2. The germline V gene has CDR1 MNHEY and CDR2 SVGEGT. CDR3 length: 16 amino acids. The junction had 8 bases not matched to a gene; V was cut back by 6 bases and J by 7 bases. The DNA of the CDR3 is TGTGCCAGCAGCCGGCAGACTAGCGGGGGGGCGAATGAGCAGTTCTTC. Protein: CASSRQTSGGANEQFF.

The genes are TRBV4-1 and TRBJ1-2; the D gene is possibly TRBD1 (5 bases). The CDR3 runs to 14 residues. V was clipped by 1 base and J by 1 base, with 7 bases between them. Germline V gene sequence: CDR1 MGHRA, CDR2 YSYEKL. The CDR3 DNA follows: TGCGCCAGCAGCCAAGGGGGGGGTAACTATGGCTACACCTTC. Amino acids: CASSQGGGNYGYTF.

The chain links TRBV6-6 to TRBJ2-7; 9 bases are shared with TRBD2. V was pared by 2 bases and J by 3 bases, with 8 bases of the junction left unmatched. Germline values: CDR1 MNHNY, CDR2 SVGAGI (reference sequence). The CDR3 runs to 16 residues. The DNA for the CDR3 is TGTGCCAGCAGTTACCTAGGAGCGGGGGGAGGCTACGAGCAGTACTTC. This codes for CASSYLGAGGGYEQYF.

The J gene is TRBJ2-2, the V gene TRBV28; D possibly corresponds to TRBD2 (5 bases). Germline V CDR1 and CDR2: MDHEN, SYDVKM. The CDR3 spans 14 residues. The germline V and J ends were trimmed by 4 bases and 4 bases, with 10 bases remaining between them. The CDR3 DNA is TGTGCCAGCAGTTCTGGGCTAGCCACCGGGGAGCTGTTTTTT. Its translation: CASSSGLATGELFF.

J is TRBJ2-3 and V is TRBV28; possibly TRBD1 for D (6 bases). V was pared by 5 bases and J by 0 bases, with 15 bases between. Germline V gene lookup returns CDR1 MDHEN and CDR2 SYDVKM. The CDR3 extends over 16 amino acids. This CDR3 is CASSGTGTPSTDTQYF. The CDR3 DNA follows: TGTGCCAGCAGTGGAACCGGGACACCCAGCACAGATACGCAGTATTTT. The variable domain in full, with the rest retrieved from reference TRBV28 and TRBJ2-3, is DVKVTQSSRYLVKRTGEKVFLECVQDMDHENMFWYRQDPGLGLRLIYFSYDVKMKEKGDIPEGYSVSREKKERFSLILESASTNQTSMYLCASSGTGTPSTDTQYFGPGTRLTVL.

This clone was counted a few times. The genes are TRBV13 and TRBJ1-1; 7 bases fit TRBD1. Germline V CDR1 and CDR2: PRHDT, FYEKMQ (reference sequence). This CDR3 is 15 amino acids long. Trimming removed 5 bases from V and 6 bases from J; junction bases left unmatched: 12. The CDR3 region is CASSPQLDRAPEAFF. Here the CDR3 DNA reads TGTGCCAGCAGCCCTCAACTCGACAGGGCTCCTGAAGCTTTCTTT.

The chain carries TRBV6-5 and TRBJ1-6, with D unclear. The CDR3 has 12 residues. V lost 9 bases to trimming and J lost 7 bases, with 10 bases between them. Germline lookup yields CDR1 MNHEY and CDR2 SVGAGI. CDR3 sequence reads: CASELRNSPLHF. The CDR3 DNA follows: TGTGCCAGTGAGCTGCGGAATTCACCCCTCCACTTT.

The V and J genes are TRBV2 and TRBJ1-1; the D gene is possibly TRBD1 (6 bases). With 2 bases removed from V and 1 base from J, the gap between germline ends came to 11 bases. CDR1 and CDR2 from the germline V gene are SNHLY and FYNNEI. CDR3 size: 15 residues. CDR3 coding DNA: TGTGCCAGCAGTGAAAGGAGACAGGCGAACACTGAAGCTTTCTTT. Translated: CASSERRQANTEAFF.

The genes are TRBV28 and TRBJ1-1; D gene uncertain. The germline CDR1 and CDR2 sequences are MDHEN and SYDVKM. The ends were cut back, 5 bases at V and 5 bases at J, with 15 bases in the middle. This CDR3 spans 14 amino acids. CDR3 in amino acids: CASSTRVILTEAFF. CDR3 sequence (DNA): TGTGCCAGCAGTACGCGCGTTATCCTTACTGAAGCTTTCTTT. Full variable domain (remainder filled in from reference TRBV28 and TRBJ1-1): DVKVTQSSRYLVKRTGEKVFLECVQDMDHENMFWYRQDPGLGLRLIYFSYDVKMKEKGDIPEGYSVSREKKERFSLILESASTNQTSMYLCASSTRVILTEAFFGQGTRLTVV.

The chain uses TRBV6-1 and TRBJ2-1; 9 nucleotides align to TRBD2. With V trimmed by 1 base and J by 7 bases, 8 bases remained unmatched. The V gene's germline CDR1 is MNHNS and CDR2 SASEGT. This CDR3 spans 16 amino acids. As DNA, the CDR3 is TGTGCCAGCAGTGAAGTAGGTAGCGGGAGTATAAATGAGCAGTTCTTC. As protein: CASSEVGSGSINEQFF.

The rearrangement joins TRBV10-3 to TRBJ2-3, with D tentatively TRBD2 (6 bases). In germline, CDR1 is ENHRY, CDR2 SYGVKD. V gave up 2 bases and J gave up 2 bases, with 11 bases separating them. CDR3 length: 15 residues. The chain's CDR3 is CAISEPWGVTDTQYF. In DNA, the CDR3 is TGTGCCATCAGTGAGCCTTGGGGGGTCACAGATACGCAGTATTTT.

This clone was found a few times. This rearrangement joins TRBV12-5 to TRBJ1-1; D is perhaps TRBD1 (5 bases). The CDR3 totals 13 residues. Per germline, CDR1 LGHNT and CDR2 FRNRAP. With 7 bases removed from V and 4 bases from J, the gap between germline ends came to 13 bases. As DNA, the CDR3 is TGTGCTAGTGCTTCAGGGAAGGGCACTGAAGCTTTCTTT. Translated, it gives CASASGKGTEAFF.

The chain joins TRBV18 to TRBJ1-1; D uncertain. Trimming stripped 3 bases from V and 4 bases from J, with 12 bases between. Germline V gene lookup returns CDR1 KGHSH and CDR2 LQKENI. This CDR3 has 14 residues. In DNA form, the CDR3 reads TGTGCCAGCTCACCGGGCAAAGGGAGCACTGAAGCTTTCTTT. Protein: CASSPGKGSTEAFF.

This clone was seen once. This chain connects TRBV4-1 to TRBJ2-4; maybe TRBD2 (5 bases). Trimming stripped 0 bases from V and 5 bases from J, with 11 bases between. This CDR3 has 15 residues. CDR1 is MGHRA and CDR2 is YSYEKL in the germline V gene. The chain's CDR3 is CASSQEQAVQNIQYF. CDR3 sequence (DNA): TGCGCCAGCAGCCAAGAGCAAGCGGTCCAAAACATTCAGTACTTC.

The CDR3 sequence is CAISEGQGGGNTIYF. CDR3 nucleotides: TGTGCCATCAGTGAGGGACAGGGCGGTGGAAACACCATATATTTT. This chain joins TRBV10-3 and TRBJ1-3; 8 nucleotides align to TRBD1. This CDR3 region has 15 residues. V gave up 2 bases and J gave up 3 bases; unmatched junction bases: 3. CDR1 and CDR2 from the germline V gene are ENHRY and SYGVKD.

This chain connects TRBV6-5 to TRBJ2-1, with 11 positions matching TRBD2. V trimming: 4 bases; J trimming: 9 bases; junction bases outside the gene matches: 11. There are 16 residues in the CDR3. Germline CDR1 and CDR2: MNHEY and SVGAGI. The chain's CDR3 is CASSSTSGTGSPEQFF. In DNA, the CDR3 is TGTGCCAGCAGTTCGACTAGCGGGACGGGGTCCCCTGAGCAGTTCTTC.

The V call is TRBV11-2, the J call TRBJ2-3; D is possibly TRBD1 (6 bases). Germline loops: CDR1 SGHAT, CDR2 FQNNGV. The CDR3 sequence is 15 residues long. With 5 bases removed from V and 0 bases from J, the gap between germline ends came to 12 bases. The chain's CDR3 is CASSPGTPSTDTQYF. The CDR3 DNA reads as TGTGCCAGCAGCCCAGGGACACCGAGCACAGATACGCAGTATTTT.

V is TRBV5-1 and J is TRBJ1-1; TRBD1 is a possible D gene (6 bases). Per germline, CDR1 SGHRS and CDR2 YFSETQ. The CDR3 length is 15 residues. V was cut by 0 bases and J by 1 base, with 10 bases left in between. The DNA of the CDR3 is TGCGCCAGCAGCTTGGAGGGGGGGTCGAACACTGAAGCTTTCTTT. Amino acids: CASSLEGGSNTEAFF.